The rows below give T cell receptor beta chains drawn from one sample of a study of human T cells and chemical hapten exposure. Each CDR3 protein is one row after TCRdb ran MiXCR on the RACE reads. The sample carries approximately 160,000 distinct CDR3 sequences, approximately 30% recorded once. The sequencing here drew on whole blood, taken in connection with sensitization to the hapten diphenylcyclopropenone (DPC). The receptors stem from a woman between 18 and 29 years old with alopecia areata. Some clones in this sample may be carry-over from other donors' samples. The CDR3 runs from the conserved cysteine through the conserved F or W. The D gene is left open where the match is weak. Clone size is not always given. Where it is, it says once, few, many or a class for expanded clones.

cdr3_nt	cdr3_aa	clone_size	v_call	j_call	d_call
TGTGCCAGCAAAGGGTTTCCCTACGAGCAGTACTTC	CASKGFPYEQYF	.	TRBV14	TRBJ2-7	.
TGTGCCAGCAGACCCGGGACTAGCGGGGGGATCCAAGAGACCCAGTACTTC	CASRPGTSGGIQETQYF	.	TRBV7-8	TRBJ2-5	TRBD2
TGTGCCAGCAGTGAGGGGGAAGAAGGCAATCAGCCCCAGCATTTT	CASSEGEEGNQPQHF	.	TRBV6-1	TRBJ1-5	.
TGTGCCAGCAGCCCGGTGGTACGCACAGATACGCAGTATTTT	CASSPVVRTDTQYF	.	TRBV5-6	TRBJ2-3	.
TGTGCCAGCAGCCAAGATGGCTCCTGGAGGACTGAAGCTTTCTTT	CASSQDGSWRTEAFF	.	TRBV3-1	TRBJ1-1	.
TGTGCCAGCAGTGCCCCTCGGTTCGGCTACAATGAGCAGTTCTTC	CASSAPRFGYNEQFF	few	TRBV9	TRBJ2-1	.
TGTGCCAGCAGCTCTTTAGGACTAGCACCGTACTTC	CASSSLGLAPYF	.	TRBV7-2	TRBJ2-5	TRBD2
TGTGCCAGCAGTTCACAATTGAGCTCCTACAATGAGCAGTTCTTC	CASSSQLSSYNEQFF	few	TRBV12-3/TRBV12-4	TRBJ2-1	.
TGCAGTGCTCCCAGACAGGGACGGAACTATGGCTACACCTTC	CSAPRQGRNYGYTF	few	TRBV20-1	TRBJ1-2	TRBD1
TGTGCCAGCAGAGCCACGACAGGGTACGCTGAAGCTTTCTTT	CASRATTGYAEAFF	.	TRBV7-9	TRBJ1-1	TRBD1
TGTGCCAGCAGCACTCAACAGGGGGCGTACGAGCAGTACTTC	CASSTQQGAYEQYF	.	TRBV7-2	TRBJ2-7	TRBD1
TGTGCCAGCAGTACCTCGACCGGGACAGGGGGTAGCACCCAGTACTTC	CASSTSTGTGGSTQYF	once	TRBV12-3/TRBV12-4	TRBJ2-5	TRBD1
TGCGCCAGCAGCTTGAACCGGGAGGGCCCTACGCAGTATTTT	CASSLNREGPTQYF	.	TRBV5-1	TRBJ2-3	TRBD2
TGTGCCAGCCGACAGGGAGTCTATGGCTACACCTTC	CASRQGVYGYTF	few	TRBV6-5	TRBJ1-2	TRBD1
TGCAGTGCTAGCTCCACTAGCGCACGCTCCTACAATGAGCAGTTCTTC	CSASSTSARSYNEQFF	.	TRBV20-1	TRBJ2-1	TRBD2
TGCGCCAGCAAAAGAGGGGGGAGTTCCTACGAGCAGTACTTC	CASKRGGSSYEQYF	few	TRBV5-1	TRBJ2-7	.
TGTGCCAGCAGCTTACAGGGGCGCTCTGGAAACACCATATATTTT	CASSLQGRSGNTIYF	few	TRBV5-4	TRBJ1-3	TRBD1
TGTGCCAGCAGTGATTGGCAGACCTTACTTGAAAAACTGTTTTTT	CASSDWQTLLEKLFF	.	TRBV2	TRBJ1-4	.
TGTGCCACCAGCAGAGATAAGCGGGGGTACAATGAGCAGTTCTTC	CATSRDKRGYNEQFF	.	TRBV15	TRBJ2-1	TRBD2
TGCGCCAGCAGCCACCGAGCGGGGGACCCCTACGAGCAGTACTTC	CASSHRAGDPYEQYF	.	TRBV4-3	TRBJ2-7	TRBD2
TGTGCCAGCAGCTCCCGGACTAGCGGGGTTACTAGCACAGATACGCAGTATTTT	CASSSRTSGVTSTDTQYF	.	TRBV7-2	TRBJ2-3	TRBD2
TGTGCCAGCAACCACGGGGGGCCGGAAGATACGCAGTATTTT	CASNHGGPEDTQYF	.	TRBV12-3/TRBV12-4	TRBJ2-3	.
TGTGCCAGCAGCGTAGGTATGACTTACAATGAGCAGTTCTTC	CASSVGMTYNEQFF	.	TRBV9	TRBJ2-1	.
TGCGCCAGCAGCGCCCCTAGCAGGAACCTGTACAATGAGCAGTTCTTC	CASSAPSRNLYNEQFF	.	TRBV5-1	TRBJ2-1	.
TGTGCCAGCAGCCCGCGATGGGTTCAAGATACGCAGTATTTT	CASSPRWVQDTQYF	.	TRBV11-2	TRBJ2-3	.
TGTGCCAGCAGGAACGTGGACAGGGGGCGCGACACTGAAGCTTTCTTT	CASRNVDRGRDTEAFF	.	TRBV12-3/TRBV12-4	TRBJ1-1	TRBD1
TGTGCCAGCTGCCTGGCGGGGAGTCGGACCGGGGAGCTGTTTTTT	CASCLAGSRTGELFF	.	TRBV2	TRBJ2-2	.
TGTGCCAGCAGCTTAGTCAGGGCTGAGGGGGAGACCCAGTACTTC	CASSLVRAEGETQYF	.	TRBV7-2	TRBJ2-5	.
TGTGCCAGTAGTACCGCCTACAGGACCGGGGAGCTGTTTTTT	CASSTAYRTGELFF	.	TRBV19	TRBJ2-2	.
TGCAGCGTTGGACTAGCGGGAGTAGGGACCCAGTACTTC	CSVGLAGVGTQYF	many	TRBV29-1	TRBJ2-5	TRBD2
TGTGCCAGCAGCTCGAGACAGGGGATGGGCAATGAGCAGTTCTTC	CASSSRQGMGNEQFF	.	TRBV11-2	TRBJ2-1	TRBD1
TGCGCCAGCAGCTCCAGACCCTCGACCAGGGGCTCCGTCTCTGGGGCCAACGTCCTGACTTTC	CASSSRPSTRGSVSGANVLTF	few	TRBV5-1	TRBJ2-6	.
TGTGCCAGCAGCTACGACAGGAGGGGCACTGAAGCTTTCTTT	CASSYDRRGTEAFF	.	TRBV7-2	TRBJ1-1	.
TGTGCCACCAGCAGAGGGGCAGCTCAGTATGGCTACACCTTC	CATSRGAAQYGYTF	few	TRBV15	TRBJ1-2	.
TGCAGTGCCTTGGGACTAGCGGGAGACGAGCAGTACTTC	CSALGLAGDEQYF	few	TRBV20-1	TRBJ2-7	TRBD2
TGTGCCAGCAGCACCGGGAGGCGGGGGCCCACCGAAAACTATGGCTACACCTTC	CASSTGRRGPTENYGYTF	.	TRBV7-9	TRBJ1-2	.
TGTGCCACCAGTGATTTCCTAGGTCAGCCCCAGCATTTT	CATSDFLGQPQHF	.	TRBV24-1	TRBJ1-5	.
TGCAGTGCTAGAGAGACTTCCTCCTACGAGCAGTACTTC	CSARETSSYEQYF	.	TRBV20-1	TRBJ2-7	.
TGCGCCAGCAAGACTAGCGGGGGGGCCGTGGATGAGCAGTTCTTC	CASKTSGGAVDEQFF	once	TRBV5-1	TRBJ2-1	TRBD2
TGTGCCAGCAGTCGCTTGGGGGGATTGGACCAAGAGACCCAGTACTTC	CASSRLGGLDQETQYF	few	TRBV7-9	TRBJ2-5	.
TGTGCCAGCAGCACCCTGCTAGCGGCAGCCTTCACAGATACGCAGTATTTT	CASSTLLAAAFTDTQYF	.	TRBV5-6	TRBJ2-3	TRBD2
TGTGCCAGCAGCTTAGAAGGCAGAGCCAACTATGGCTACACCTTC	CASSLEGRANYGYTF	few	TRBV7-9	TRBJ1-2	.
TGTGCCACCAGCAGAGGAGGCGGGGGGGCCAGGGATGAGCAGTTCTTC	CATSRGGGGARDEQFF	once	TRBV15	TRBJ2-1	TRBD2